This TCR beta chain was captured by sequencing in a study of blood T cell repertoires in COVID-19. The wider study: From T cells, B-cell-depleted T cells, or PBMCs came the material, which was cDNA or gDNA.

The CDR3 runs 13 residues. Germline V lookup: CDR1 LNHDA, CDR2 SQIVND (reference sequence). Authors' analysis steps: Counts of nucleated cells, estimated from reference gene primer amplification, were obtained. Sequenced by immunoSEQ multiplex PCR; TCRdb stores in-frame clones only, minus some. V and J calls and clone size come straight from that table; D and trimming were deduced from the DNA. Here the sample spans roughly 200,000 clones, 65% to 85% being singletons. To note about this clone: Sequence at one end of the junction differs from germline and may be a read error.

The chain employs TRBV19 and TRBJ1-2; 9 positions match TRBD1. The sample was peripheral blood. The source is a man aged 35 to 55 with active or convalescent COVID-19. The CDR3 is CASSLDRGSGYTF. CDR3 DNA: TGTGCCAGTAGTTTAGACAGGGGGAGCGGCTACACCTTC.